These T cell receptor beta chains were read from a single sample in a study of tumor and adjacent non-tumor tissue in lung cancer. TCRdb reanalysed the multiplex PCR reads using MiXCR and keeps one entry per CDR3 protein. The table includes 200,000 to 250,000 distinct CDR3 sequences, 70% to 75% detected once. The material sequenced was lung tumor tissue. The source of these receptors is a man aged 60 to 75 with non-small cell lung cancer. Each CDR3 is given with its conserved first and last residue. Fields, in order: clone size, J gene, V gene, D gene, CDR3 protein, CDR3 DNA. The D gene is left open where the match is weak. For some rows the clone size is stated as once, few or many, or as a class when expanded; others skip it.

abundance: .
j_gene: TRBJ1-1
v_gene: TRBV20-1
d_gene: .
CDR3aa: CSVLEVMNTEAIF
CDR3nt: TGCAGTGTCTTAGAGGTCATGAACACTGAAGCTATCTTT

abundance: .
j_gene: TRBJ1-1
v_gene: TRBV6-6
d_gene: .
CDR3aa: CASWAQENIEAFF
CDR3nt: TGTGCCAGCTGGGCCCAGGAGAACATTGAAGCTTTCTTT

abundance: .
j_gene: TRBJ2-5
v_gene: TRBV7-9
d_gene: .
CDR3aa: CASSFGTWAGRETQYF
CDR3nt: TGTGCCAGCAGCTTTGGGACATGGGCGGGCCGAGAGACCCAGTACTTC

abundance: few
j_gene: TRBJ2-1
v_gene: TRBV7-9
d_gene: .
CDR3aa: CASSPVGPDIRYNEQFF
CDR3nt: TGTGCCAGCAGCCCAGTAGGTCCGGACATCCGTTACAATGAGCAGTTCTTC

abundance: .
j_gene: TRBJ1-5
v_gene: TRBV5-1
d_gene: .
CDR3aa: CASSLLPGDQPQHF
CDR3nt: TGCGCCAGCAGCTTGTTGCCAGGTGATCAGCCCCAGCATTTT

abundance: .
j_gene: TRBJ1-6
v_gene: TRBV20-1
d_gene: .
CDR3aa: CCAWESGSYNSPLHF
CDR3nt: TGCTGTGCCTGGGAGTCCGGATCCTATAATTCACCCCTCCACTTT

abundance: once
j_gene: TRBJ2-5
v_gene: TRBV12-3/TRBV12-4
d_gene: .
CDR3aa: CASSIQDREIQYF
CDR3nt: TGTGCCAGCAGTATACAGGACAGAGAGATCCAGTACTTC

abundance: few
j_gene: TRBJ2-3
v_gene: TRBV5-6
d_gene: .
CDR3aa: CASSLPWGGTDTQYF
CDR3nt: TGTGCCAGCAGCTTGCCTTGGGGGGGCACAGATACGCAGTATTTT

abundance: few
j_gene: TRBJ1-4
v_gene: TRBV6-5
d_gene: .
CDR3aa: CASREMGLTAKLFF
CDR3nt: TGTGCCAGCAGGGAGATGGGGCTTACCGCAAAACTGTTTTTT

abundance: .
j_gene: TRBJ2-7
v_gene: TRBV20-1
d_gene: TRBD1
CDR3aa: CNAPSTGASSYEQYF
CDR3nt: TGCAATGCTCCCTCGACAGGGGCGAGTTCCTACGAGCAGTACTTC

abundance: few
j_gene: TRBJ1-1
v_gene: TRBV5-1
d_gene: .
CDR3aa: CASSSSGMANTEAFF
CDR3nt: TGCGCCAGCAGCTCCTCAGGGATGGCGAACACTGAAGCTTTCTTT

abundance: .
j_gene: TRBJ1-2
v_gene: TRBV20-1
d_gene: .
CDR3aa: CSASIQGLLDGYTF
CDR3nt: TGCAGTGCTTCAATCCAGGGTCTCCTTGATGGCTACACCTTC

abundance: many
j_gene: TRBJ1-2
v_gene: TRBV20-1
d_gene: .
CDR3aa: CSARSPIRSGRDYGYTF
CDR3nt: TGCAGTGCTAGGAGCCCGATAAGGAGTGGCAGGGACTATGGCTACACCTTC

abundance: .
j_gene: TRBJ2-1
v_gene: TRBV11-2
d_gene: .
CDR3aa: CASSFEGVATNEQFF
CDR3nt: TGTGCCAGCAGCTTCGAAGGCGTAGCAACCAATGAGCAGTTCTTC

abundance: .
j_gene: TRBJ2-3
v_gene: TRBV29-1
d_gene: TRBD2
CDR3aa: CSVEDPWTSGDPDTQYF
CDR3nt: TGCAGCGTTGAAGATCCCTGGACTAGCGGGGACCCAGATACGCAGTATTTT

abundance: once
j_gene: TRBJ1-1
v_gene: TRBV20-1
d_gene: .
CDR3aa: CSARELAGIVNIEALF
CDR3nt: TGCAGTGCTAGAGAATTGGCAGGGATAGTGAACATTGAAGCTCTCTTT

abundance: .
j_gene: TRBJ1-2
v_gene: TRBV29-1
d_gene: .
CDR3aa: CGIEAVRLGGYTF
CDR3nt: TGTGGCATTGAAGCGGTACGACTAGGTGGCTACACCTTC

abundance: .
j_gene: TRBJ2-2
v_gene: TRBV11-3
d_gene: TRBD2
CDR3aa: CASNSRGAGGYRGELFF
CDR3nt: TGTGCCAGCAACTCCCGGGGAGCGGGAGGATACAGAGGGGAGCTGTTTTTT

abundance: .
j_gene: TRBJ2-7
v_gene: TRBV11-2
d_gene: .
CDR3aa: CASSLVFHKQYF
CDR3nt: TGTGCCAGCAGCTTAGTCTTCCACAAACAGTACTTC

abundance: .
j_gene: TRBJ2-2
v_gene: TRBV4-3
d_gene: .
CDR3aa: CASSQDPTGPNTGELFF
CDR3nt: TGCGCCAGCAGCCAAGACCCAACGGGACCGAACACCGGGGAGCTGTTTTTT

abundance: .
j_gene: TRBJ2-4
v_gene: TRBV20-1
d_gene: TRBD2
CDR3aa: CRGRRTGTNARTSKNIQYF
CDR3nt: TGCAGAGGTAGACGAACCGGGACTAACGCGAGGACTTCCAAAAACATTCAGTACTTC

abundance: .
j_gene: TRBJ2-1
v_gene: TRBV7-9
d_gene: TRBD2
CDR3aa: CASSLAGTSGFF
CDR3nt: TGTGCCAGCAGCTTAGCAGGGACTAGCGGGTTCTTC

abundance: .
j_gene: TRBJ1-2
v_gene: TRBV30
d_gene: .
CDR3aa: CAWSDRVKSPDGYTF
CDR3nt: TGTGCCTGGAGTGATCGGGTAAAGTCCCCTGATGGCTACACCTTC

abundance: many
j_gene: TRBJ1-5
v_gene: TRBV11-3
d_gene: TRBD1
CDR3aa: CASSAGTGGGQPQHF
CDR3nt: TGTGCCAGCAGCGCGGGGACAGGGGGAGGACAGCCCCAGCATTTT

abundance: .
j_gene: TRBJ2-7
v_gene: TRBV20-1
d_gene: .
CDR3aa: CNARNLTAQDAYEQCF
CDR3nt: TGCAATGCTAGAAACCTCACGGCTCAAGATGCGTACGAGCAGTGCTTC

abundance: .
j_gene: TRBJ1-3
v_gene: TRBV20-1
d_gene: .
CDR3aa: CSARVGGRGSTAYSGNTIYF
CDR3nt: TGCAGTGCTAGAGTCGGGGGCCGAGGTTCTACAGCTTACTCTGGAAACACCATATATTTT

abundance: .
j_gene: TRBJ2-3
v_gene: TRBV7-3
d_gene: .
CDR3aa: CASSQSSSTDTRYF
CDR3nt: TGTGCCAGCAGTCAGAGCTCTAGCACGGATACGCGGTATTTT

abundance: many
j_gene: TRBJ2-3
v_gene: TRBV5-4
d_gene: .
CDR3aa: CASSLERTDTQYF
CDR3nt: TGTGCCAGCAGCTTGGAGCGCACAGATACGCAGTATTTT

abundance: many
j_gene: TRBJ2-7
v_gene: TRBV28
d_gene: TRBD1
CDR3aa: CASKGTETYEQYF
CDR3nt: TGTGCCAGCAAGGGGACAGAGACCTACGAGCAGTACTTC

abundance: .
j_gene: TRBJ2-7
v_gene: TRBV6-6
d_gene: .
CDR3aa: CANSLGPDGAYEQYF
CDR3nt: TGTGCCAACAGCCTTGGCCCAGATGGTGCCTACGAGCAGTACTTC

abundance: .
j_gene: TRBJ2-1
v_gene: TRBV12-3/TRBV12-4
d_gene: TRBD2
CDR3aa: CASSSETSVTEQFF
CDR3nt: TGTGCCAGCAGTTCGGAGACTAGCGTGACTGAGCAGTTCTTC

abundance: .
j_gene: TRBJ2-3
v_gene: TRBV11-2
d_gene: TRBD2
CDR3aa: CASKFLAGDVQQYF
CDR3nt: TGTGCCAGCAAATTTCTAGCGGGGGACGTTCAGCAGTATTTT

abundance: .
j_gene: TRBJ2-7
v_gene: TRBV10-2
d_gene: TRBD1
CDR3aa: CASSEPTQGHYDQYF
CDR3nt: TGCGCCAGCAGTGAGCCTACACAGGGGCACTACGATCAGTACTTC

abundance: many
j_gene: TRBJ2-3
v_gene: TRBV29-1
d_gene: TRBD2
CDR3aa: CSVQTSLDTQYF
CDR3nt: TGCAGCGTTCAGACTAGCTTGGATACGCAGTATTTT

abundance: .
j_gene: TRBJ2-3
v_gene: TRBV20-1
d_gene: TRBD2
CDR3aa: CSARDRASGLDTQYF
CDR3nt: TGCAGTGCTAGAGATAGGGCTAGCGGGCTGGATACGCAGTATTTT